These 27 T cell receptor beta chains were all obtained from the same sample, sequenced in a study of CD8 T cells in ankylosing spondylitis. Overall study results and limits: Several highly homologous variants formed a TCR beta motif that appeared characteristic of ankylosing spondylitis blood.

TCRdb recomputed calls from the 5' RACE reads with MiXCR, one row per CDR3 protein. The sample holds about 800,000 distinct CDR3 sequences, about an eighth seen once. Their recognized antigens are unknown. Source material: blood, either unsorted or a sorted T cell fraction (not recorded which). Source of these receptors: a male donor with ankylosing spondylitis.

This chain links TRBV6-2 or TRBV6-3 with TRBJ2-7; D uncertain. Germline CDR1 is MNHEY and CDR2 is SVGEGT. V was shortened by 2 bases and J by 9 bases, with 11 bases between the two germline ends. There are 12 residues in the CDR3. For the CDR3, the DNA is TGTGCCAGCAGTTACAGGCGTCGAGGGCAGTACTTC. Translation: CASSYRRRGQYF.

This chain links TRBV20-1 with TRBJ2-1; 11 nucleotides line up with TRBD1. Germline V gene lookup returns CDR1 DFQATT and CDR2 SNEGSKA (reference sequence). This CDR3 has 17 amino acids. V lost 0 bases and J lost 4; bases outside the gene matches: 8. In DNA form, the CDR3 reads TGCAGTGCTAGAGATCCCCGGACAGGGGGCGGTTACAATGAGCAGTTCTTC. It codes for CSARDPRTGGGYNEQFF.

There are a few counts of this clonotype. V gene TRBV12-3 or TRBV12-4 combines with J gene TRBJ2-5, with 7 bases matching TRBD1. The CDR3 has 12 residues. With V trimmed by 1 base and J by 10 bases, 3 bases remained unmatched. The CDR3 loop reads CASSLEGANQYF. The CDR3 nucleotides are TGTGCCAGCAGTTTAGAGGGGGCCAACCAGTACTTC.

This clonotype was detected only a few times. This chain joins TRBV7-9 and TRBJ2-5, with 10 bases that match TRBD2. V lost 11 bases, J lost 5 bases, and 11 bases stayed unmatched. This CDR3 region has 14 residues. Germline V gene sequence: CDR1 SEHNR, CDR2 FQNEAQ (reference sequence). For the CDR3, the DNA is TGTGCCTCCTCCGGGACTAGCGTTAGTGAGACCCAGTACTTC. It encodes CASSGTSVSETQYF.

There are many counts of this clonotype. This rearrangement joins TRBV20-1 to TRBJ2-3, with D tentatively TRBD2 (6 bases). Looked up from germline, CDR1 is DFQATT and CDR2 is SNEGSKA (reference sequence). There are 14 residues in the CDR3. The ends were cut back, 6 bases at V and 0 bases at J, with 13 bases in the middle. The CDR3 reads CSAVRDFSTDTQYF. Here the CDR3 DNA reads TGCAGTGCCGTCCGGGACTTCAGCACAGATACGCAGTATTTT.

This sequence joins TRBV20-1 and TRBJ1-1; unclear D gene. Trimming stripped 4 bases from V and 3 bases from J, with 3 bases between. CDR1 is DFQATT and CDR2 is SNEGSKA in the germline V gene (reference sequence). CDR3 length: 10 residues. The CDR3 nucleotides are TGCAGTGCTATGGACACTGAAGCTTTCTTT. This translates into CSAMDTEAFF.

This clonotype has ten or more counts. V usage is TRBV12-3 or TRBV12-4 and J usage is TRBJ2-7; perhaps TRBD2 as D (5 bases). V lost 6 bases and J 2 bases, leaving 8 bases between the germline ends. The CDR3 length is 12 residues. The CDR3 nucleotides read TGTGCCAGCAGCCCCGGGACCTACGAGCAGTACTTC. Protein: CASSPGTYEQYF.

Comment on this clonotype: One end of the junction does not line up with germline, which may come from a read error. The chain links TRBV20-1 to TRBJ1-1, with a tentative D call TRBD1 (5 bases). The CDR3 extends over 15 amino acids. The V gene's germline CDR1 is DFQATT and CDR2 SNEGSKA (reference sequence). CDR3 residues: CSARDDSFMNTEAYF. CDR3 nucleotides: TGCAGTGCTAGGGACGACAGCTTCATGAACACTGAAGCTTACTTT.

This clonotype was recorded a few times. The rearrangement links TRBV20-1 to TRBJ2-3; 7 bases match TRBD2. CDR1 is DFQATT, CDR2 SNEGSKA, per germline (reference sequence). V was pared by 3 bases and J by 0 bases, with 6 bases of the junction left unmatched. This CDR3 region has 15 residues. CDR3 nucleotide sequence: TGCAGTGCTAGGGAAAATAGCGGGAGCACAGATACGCAGTATTTT. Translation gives CSARENSGSTDTQYF.

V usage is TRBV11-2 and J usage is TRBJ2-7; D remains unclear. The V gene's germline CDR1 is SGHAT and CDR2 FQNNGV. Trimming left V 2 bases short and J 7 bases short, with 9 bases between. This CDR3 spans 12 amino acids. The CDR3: CASSLYGWEQYF. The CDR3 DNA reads TGTGCCAGCAGCTTATACGGCTGGGAGCAGTACTTC.

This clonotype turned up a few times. The CDR3 DNA reads as TGCAGTGCTAGAGATCGGCCCTCGGGAACTGAGCAGTTCTTC. Residues: CSARDRPSGTEQFF. V gene TRBV20-1 combines with J gene TRBJ2-1; D is possibly TRBD2 (5 bases). CDR3 length: 14 residues. Germline CDR1 and CDR2: DFQATT and SNEGSKA (reference sequence). Between the trimmed V and J ends, which lost 0 bases and 9 bases, there was a span of 15 bases.

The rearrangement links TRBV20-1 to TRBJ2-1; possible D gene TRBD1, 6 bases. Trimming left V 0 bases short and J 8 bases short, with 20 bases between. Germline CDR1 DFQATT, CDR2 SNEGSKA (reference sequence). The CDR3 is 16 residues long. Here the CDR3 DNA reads TGCAGTGCTAGAGACCCCCGACAGGCCAAGGCCCATGAGCAGTTCTTC. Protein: CSARDPRQAKAHEQFF.

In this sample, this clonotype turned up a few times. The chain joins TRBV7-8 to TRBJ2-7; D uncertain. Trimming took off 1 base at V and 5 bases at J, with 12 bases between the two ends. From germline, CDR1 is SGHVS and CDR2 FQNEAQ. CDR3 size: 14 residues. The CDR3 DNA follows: TGTGCCAGCAGCTTAGGTGGGGATTCGGACGAGCAGTACTTC. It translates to CASSLGGDSDEQYF.

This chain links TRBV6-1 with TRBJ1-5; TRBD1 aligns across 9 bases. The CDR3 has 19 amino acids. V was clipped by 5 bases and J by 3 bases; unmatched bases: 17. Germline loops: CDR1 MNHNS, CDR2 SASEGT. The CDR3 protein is CASSSPRDRASNNNQPQHF. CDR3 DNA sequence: TGTGCCAGCAGTAGCCCTCGGGACAGGGCGTCGAACAACAATCAGCCCCAGCATTTT.

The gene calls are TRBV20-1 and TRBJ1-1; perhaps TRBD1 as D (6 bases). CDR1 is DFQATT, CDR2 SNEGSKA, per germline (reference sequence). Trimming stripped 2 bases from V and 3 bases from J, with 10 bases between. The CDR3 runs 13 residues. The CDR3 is CSARRGGDTEAFF. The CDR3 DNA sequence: TGCAGTGCTAGAAGAGGGGGGGACACTGAAGCTTTCTTT.

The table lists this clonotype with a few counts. The CDR3 nucleotides are TGTGCCAGCAGCGTAGAGGGACTTCTCACAGATACGCAGTATTTT. This gives the protein CASSVEGLLTDTQYF. The J gene is TRBJ2-3, the V gene TRBV9, with D maybe TRBD2 (6 bases). CDR1 is SGDLS, CDR2 YYNGEE, per germline. V lost 0 bases and J lost 2, with 10 bases in between. The CDR3 spans 15 residues.

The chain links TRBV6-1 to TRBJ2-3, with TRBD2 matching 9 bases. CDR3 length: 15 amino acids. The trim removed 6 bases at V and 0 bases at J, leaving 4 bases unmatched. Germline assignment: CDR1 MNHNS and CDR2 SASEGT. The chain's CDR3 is CASSGTSTSTDTQYF. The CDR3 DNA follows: TGTGCCAGCAGCGGGACTAGCACTAGCACAGATACGCAGTATTTT.

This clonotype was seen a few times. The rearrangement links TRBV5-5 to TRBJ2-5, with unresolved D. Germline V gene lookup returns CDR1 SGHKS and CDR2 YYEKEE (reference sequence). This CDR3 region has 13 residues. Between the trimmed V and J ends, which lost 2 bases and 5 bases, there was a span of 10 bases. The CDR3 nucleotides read TGTGCCAGCAGCTTTGCGCCCCCTGAGACCCAGTACTTC. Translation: CASSFAPPETQYF.

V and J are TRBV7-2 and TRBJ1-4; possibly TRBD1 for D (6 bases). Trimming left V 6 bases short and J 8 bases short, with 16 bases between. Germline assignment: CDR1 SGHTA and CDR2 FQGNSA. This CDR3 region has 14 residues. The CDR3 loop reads CASRTGGQGEKLFF. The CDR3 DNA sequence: TGTGCCAGCAGGACAGGCGGGCAGGGGGAAAAACTGTTTTTT.

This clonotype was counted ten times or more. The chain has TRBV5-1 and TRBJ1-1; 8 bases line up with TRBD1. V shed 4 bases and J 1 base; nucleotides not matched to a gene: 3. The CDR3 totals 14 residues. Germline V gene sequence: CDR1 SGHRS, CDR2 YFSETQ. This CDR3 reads CASSRQGWNTEAFF. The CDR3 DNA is TGCGCCAGCAGCCGACAGGGGTGGAACACTGAAGCTTTCTTT.

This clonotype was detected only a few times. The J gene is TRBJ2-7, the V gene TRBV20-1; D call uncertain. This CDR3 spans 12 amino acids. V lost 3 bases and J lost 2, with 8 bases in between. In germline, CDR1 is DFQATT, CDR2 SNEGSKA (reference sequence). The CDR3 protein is CSASNRAYEQYF. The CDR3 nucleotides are TGCAGTGCTAGTAACAGAGCCTACGAGCAGTACTTC.

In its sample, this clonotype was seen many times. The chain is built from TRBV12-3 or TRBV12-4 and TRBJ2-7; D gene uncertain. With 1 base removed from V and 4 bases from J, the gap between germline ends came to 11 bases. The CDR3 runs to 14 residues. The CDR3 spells CASSLEPDSYEQYF. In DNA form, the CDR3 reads TGTGCCAGCAGTTTAGAGCCAGATTCGTACGAGCAGTACTTC.

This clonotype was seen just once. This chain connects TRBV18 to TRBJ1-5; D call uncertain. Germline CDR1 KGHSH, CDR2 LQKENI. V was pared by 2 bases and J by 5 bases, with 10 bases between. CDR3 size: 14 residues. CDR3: CASSPGLADQPQHF. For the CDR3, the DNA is TGTGCCAGCTCACCAGGGCTTGCCGATCAGCCCCAGCATTTT.

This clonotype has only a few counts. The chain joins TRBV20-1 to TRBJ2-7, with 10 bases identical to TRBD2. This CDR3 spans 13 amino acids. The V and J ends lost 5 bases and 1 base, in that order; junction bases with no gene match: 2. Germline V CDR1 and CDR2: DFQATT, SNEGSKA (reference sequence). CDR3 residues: CSALLAGSYEQYF. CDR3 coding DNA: TGCAGTGCTTTACTAGCGGGATCCTACGAGCAGTACTTC.

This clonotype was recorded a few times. The CDR3 DNA reads as TGTGCCAGCAGACGAGGGACAGCCCCATACAATGAGCAGTTCTTC. Residues: CASRRGTAPYNEQFF. V is TRBV6-2 or TRBV6-3 and J is TRBJ2-1; 7 positions match TRBD1. Germline CDR1 MNHEY, CDR2 SVGEGT. The CDR3 has 15 residues. Trimming at V came to 6 bases and at J to 4 bases, leaving 9 bases not matched to a gene.

The CDR3, as DNA: TGTGCCAGCAGCCAAGATGGGGACCCCGAGAGGCTTCAGCCCCAGCATTTT. This codes for CASSQDGDPERLQPQHF. This sequence joins TRBV4-2 and TRBJ1-5; a possible D gene is TRBD1 (5 bases). The CDR3 spans 17 residues. Germline-derived CDR1 and CDR2 are LGHNA and YNFKEQ. Between the trimmed V and J ends, which lost 0 bases and 6 bases, there was a span of 18 bases.

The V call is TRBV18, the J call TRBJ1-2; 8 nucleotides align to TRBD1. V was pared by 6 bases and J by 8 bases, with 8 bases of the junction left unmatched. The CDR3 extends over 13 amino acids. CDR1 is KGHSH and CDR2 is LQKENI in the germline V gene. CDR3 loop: CASSPDRESGYTF. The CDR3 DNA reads TGTGCCAGCTCTCCGGACAGGGAGAGCGGCTACACCTTC.